This T cell receptor beta chain is from a study of blood T cell repertoires in COVID-19. Across the study: In each case, the material was cDNA or gDNA derived from T cells, B-cell-depleted T cells, or PBMCs.

As to this clone: The same CDR3 is also encoded by other DNA sequences in this sample.

V dropped 4 bases and J dropped 4 bases, with 5 bases sitting between them. Looked up from germline, CDR1 is SGHTA and CDR2 is FQGNSA. This CDR3 region has 11 residues. As handled by the study authors: Amplification with reference gene primers provided the estimates of nucleated cell counts. Produced via immunoSEQ multiplex PCR; TCRdb's table is partial and in-frame only. The V and J calls and the clone size are those of that table, but D and trimming were determined from the DNA. The sample lists about 250,000 clones, 83% seen once, with around 5.5% in the top ten. Sequencing input: peripheral blood. V and J are TRBV7-2 and TRBJ2-7, with D uncertain. The TCR was taken from a human donor in a cohort sampled during active COVID-19. CDR3 loop: CASSSTYEQYF. CDR3 nucleotide sequence: TGTGCCAGCAGCTCCACTTACGAGCAGTACTTC.